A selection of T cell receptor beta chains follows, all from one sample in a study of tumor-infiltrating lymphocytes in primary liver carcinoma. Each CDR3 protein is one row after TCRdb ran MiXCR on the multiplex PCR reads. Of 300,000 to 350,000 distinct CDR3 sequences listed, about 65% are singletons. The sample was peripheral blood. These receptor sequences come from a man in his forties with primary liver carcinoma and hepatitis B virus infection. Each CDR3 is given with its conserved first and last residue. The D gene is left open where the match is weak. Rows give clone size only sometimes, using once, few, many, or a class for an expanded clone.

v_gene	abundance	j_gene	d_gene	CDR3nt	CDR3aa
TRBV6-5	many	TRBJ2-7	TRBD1	TGTGCCAGCAATAGGGGGACAGGGAGCTACGAGCAGTACTTC	CASNRGTGSYEQYF
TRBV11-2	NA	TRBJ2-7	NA	TGTGCCGGTAATGATCTGCGCTACGAGCAGTACTTC	CAGNDLRYEQYF
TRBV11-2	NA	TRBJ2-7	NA	TGTGCCAGCAGTTTCTTAGACACAGCCTACGAGCAGTACTTC	CASSFLDTAYEQYF
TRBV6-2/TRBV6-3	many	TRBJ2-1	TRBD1	TGTGCCAGCATGTCCGGACAGGGATTATACAATGAGCAGTTCTTC	CASMSGQGLYNEQFF
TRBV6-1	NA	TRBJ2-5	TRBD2	TGTGCCAGCAGTGCTGGACTAGCGGGAATAAAAGAGACCCAGTGCTTC	CASSAGLAGIKETQCF
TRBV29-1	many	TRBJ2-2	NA	TGCAGCGTTGGAGGAACGGACACCCTTATTACCGGGGAGCTGTTTTTT	CSVGGTDTLITGELFF
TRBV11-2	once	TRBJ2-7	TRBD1	TGTGCCAGCAGCTTAGGAGGACAGGGGGCTTCATACGTGCAGTACTTC	CASSLGGQGASYVQYF
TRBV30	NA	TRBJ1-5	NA	TGTGCCTGGGGGTTTAGGGGGGCTAAGGGTCAGCCCCAGCATTTT	CAWGFRGAKGQPQHF
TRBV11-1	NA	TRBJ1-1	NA	TGTGCCAGCAGTCCGGCGGGTGGGGTCGTCACTGAAGCTTTCTTT	CASSPAGGVVTEAFF
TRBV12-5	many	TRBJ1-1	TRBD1	TGTGCTAGTGGTTTGGGCCAGGGGGCCGAAGCTTTCTTT	CASGLGQGAEAFF
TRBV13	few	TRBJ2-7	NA	TGTGCCAGCAGCTCGGGGGACCGGGTTTCAGGCGAGCAGTACTTC	CASSSGDRVSGEQYF
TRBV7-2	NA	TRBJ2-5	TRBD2	TGTGCCAGCAGCCCGTCGGGACTAGCGGGAGGTAACCGAGAGACCCAGTACTTC	CASSPSGLAGGNRETQYF
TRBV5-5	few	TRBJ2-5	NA	TGTGCCAGCAGCTTAGGCAGTGAAGAGACCCAGTACTTC	CASSLGSEETQYF
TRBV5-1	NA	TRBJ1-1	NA	TGCGCCAGCTCGGCATTACGAGATATGAACACTGAAGCTTTCTTT	CASSALRDMNTEAFF
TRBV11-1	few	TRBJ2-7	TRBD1	TGTGTCAGCAGCGGTCAGGGGGCGCAGCAGTACTTC	CVSSGQGAQQYF
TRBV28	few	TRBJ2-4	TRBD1	TGTGCCAGCAGTTCAGGGGGCTCCACCCTAGCCAAAAACATTCAGTACTTC	CASSSGGSTLAKNIQYF
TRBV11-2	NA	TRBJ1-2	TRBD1	TGTGCCAGTAACTTAGACAGGGAGCGGTATGGCTACACCTTC	CASNLDRERYGYTF
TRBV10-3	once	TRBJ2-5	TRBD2	TGTGCCATCAATTTTCCGGGACTAGAGATCCAGTACTTC	CAINFPGLEIQYF
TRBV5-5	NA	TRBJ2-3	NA	TGTGCCAGCAGCCCGGACCTATCCTCAGATACGCAGTATTTT	CASSPDLSSDTQYF
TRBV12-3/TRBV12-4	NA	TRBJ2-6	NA	TGTGCCAGCAGCAGGGGGGGCTCTGGGGCCAACGTCCTGACTTTC	CASSRGGSGANVLTF
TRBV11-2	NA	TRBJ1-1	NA	TGTGCCAGCAGCTCCCTTTTCAGGGGCGGTGAAGCTCTCTTT	CASSSLFRGGEALF
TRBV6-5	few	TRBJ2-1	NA	TGTGCCAGCAGTTACTCCGCCCCAGGGCTTAATGAGCAGTTCTTC	CASSYSAPGLNEQFF
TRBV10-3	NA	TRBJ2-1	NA	TGTGCCATCAGTTCTTCCCGGGATTTGTACAATGAGCAGTTCTTC	CAISSSRDLYNEQFF
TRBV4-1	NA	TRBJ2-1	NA	TGCGCCAGCAGCACTTCACATGGCCATGAGCAGTTCTTC	CASSTSHGHEQFF
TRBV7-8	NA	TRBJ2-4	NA	TGTGCCAGCAGCCCACGGCGGACTGAAACAGGTGACATTCAGTACTTC	CASSPRRTETGDIQYF
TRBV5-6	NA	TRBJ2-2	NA	TGTGTCAGCAGCTCAAGGCAGAGATTTAACACCGGGGAGCTGTTTTTT	CVSSSRQRFNTGELFF
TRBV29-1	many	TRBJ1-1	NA	TGCAGCGTTGGGGTGGGATCTGAAGCTTTCTTT	CSVGVGSEAFF